This T cell receptor beta chain was recovered during a study of T cells in Graves' hyperthyroidism and ophthalmopathy. This clonotype was seen repeatedly, ten times or more. Its antigen is still unknown. Findings of the study overall: Ophthalmopathy was model-predicted a median about 6.7 months pre-onset.

RNA transcripts served as the template for amplifying TCR beta CDR3 regions. First-round RT-PCR targeting the TCR CDR3 was performed with the HTBI primer set. Each CDR3 protein gets one entry after TCRdb re-called the multiplex PCR reads with MiXCR. Here the sample spans approximately 590,000 distinct CDR3 sequences, around 45% being singletons. The clonotype was recovered from a woman under 30 with Graves' hyperthyroidism. Input material: peripheral blood or thyroid tissue (not recorded which).

The CDR3 DNA sequence: TGTGCCACCAGTGATTTGGGGGGCGCTGAAGCTTTCTTT. This encodes CATSDLGGAEAFF. V and J are TRBV24-1 and TRBJ1-1; TRBD1 might be the D (6 bases). Trimming stripped 0 bases from V and 6 bases from J, with 7 bases between. This CDR3 spans 13 amino acids. In germline, CDR1 is KGHDR, CDR2 SFDVKD.